This is a list of T cell receptor beta chains from one sample in a study of blood T cells in healthy people across ages. TCRdb reprocessed the 5' RACE reads via MiXCR and lists one record per CDR3 protein. The table has about 1 million distinct CDR3 sequences, about 25% seen once. The same data also went into a second study, on T cells of mothers and their children.

The sequencing input was blood. The receptors here all came from a girl aged 2 to 10 in good health. Each CDR3 is given with its conserved first and last residue. The D gene is left open where the match is weak. Some rows have no size entry. The others give once, few or many, or a class for an expanded clone.

j_call	v_call	d_call	clone_size	cdr3_nt	cdr3_aa
TRBJ2-7	TRBV7-9	TRBD1	.	TGTGCCAGCAGCTTATTTCTGGGACAGGCCTCCTACGAGCAGTACTTC	CASSLFLGQASYEQYF
TRBJ1-1	TRBV5-6	.	many	TGTGCCAGCAGCTTGGGTCCGGACGGGTCGAACACTGAAGCTTTCTTT	CASSLGPDGSNTEAFF
TRBJ2-7	TRBV12-3/TRBV12-4	.	.	TGTGCCAGCAGTTTAGACGGGCGCGAGCAGTACTTC	CASSLDGREQYF
TRBJ2-4	TRBV6-6	.	.	TGTGCCGGCAGCCCCGCACTAGGGGCGGACATTCAGTACTTC	CAGSPALGADIQYF
TRBJ2-7	TRBV20-1	TRBD1	once	TGCAGCAGCCCCACACAGGGGACCCCCTACGAGCAGTACTTC	CSSPTQGTPYEQYF
TRBJ2-7	TRBV5-1	TRBD2	few	TGCGCCAGCAGCCGGGGTAGCGGGCACAATGAGCAGTACTTC	CASSRGSGHNEQYF
TRBJ2-3	TRBV11-1	TRBD1	few	TGTGCCAGCAGCTCGGATTGGGACAGGGGTGGAGATACGCAGTATTTT	CASSSDWDRGGDTQYF
TRBJ2-1	TRBV6-2/TRBV6-3	.	.	TGTGCCAGCAGGGGTAGAGGACTCAGACCTAGCGAGTACAATGAGCAGTTCTTC	CASRGRGLRPSEYNEQFF
TRBJ2-1	TRBV7-2	.	.	TGTGCCAGCAGCTTCGGGTTTGAGCGGTACAATGAGCAGTTCTTC	CASSFGFERYNEQFF
TRBJ2-6	TRBV28	.	.	TGTGCCAGCAGTTTAGAAGTTGGGGCCAACGTCCTGACTTTC	CASSLEVGANVLTF
TRBJ2-4	TRBV12-3/TRBV12-4	TRBD1	few	TGTGCCAGCAGATCACCCACAGGGGACGAAAGCATTCAGTACTTC	CASRSPTGDESIQYF
TRBJ2-7	TRBV12-3/TRBV12-4	.	.	TGTGCCAGCAGTTCCCCATCCTACGGAGGGCTCGGCGAGCAGTACTTC	CASSSPSYGGLGEQYF
TRBJ2-5	TRBV24-1	TRBD1	.	TGTGCCACCAGTGAGGGACAGGGGGTTTTGGGGGAGACCCAGTACTTC	CATSEGQGVLGETQYF
TRBJ1-4	TRBV12-3/TRBV12-4	.	few	TGTGCCAGCAGTTCATCTCCGGCGGGGAAACTGTTTTTT	CASSSSPAGKLFF
TRBJ2-1	TRBV5-4	TRBD2	few	TGTGCCAGCAGCTCCCGGGGGGACAATGAGCAGTTCTTC	CASSSRGDNEQFF
TRBJ2-1	TRBV20-1	TRBD2	.	TGCAGTTCAAGCCGGGGGGGCTACAATGAGCAGTTCTTC	CSSSRGGYNEQFF
TRBJ1-1	TRBV6-6	.	.	TGTGCCAGCTATAAGACAGTAACGAACACTGAAGCTTTCTTT	CASYKTVTNTEAFF
TRBJ2-5	TRBV7-8	.	.	TGTGCCAGCAGCTTACCACAGGAAGAGACCCAGTACTTC	CASSLPQEETQYF
TRBJ2-2	TRBV29-1	.	.	TGCAGCGCCCTGACACCCAGCGGCGGGGAGCTGTTTTTT	CSALTPSGGELFF
TRBJ2-5	TRBV20-1	.	few	TGCAGTGCTAGCGAGCGGGCATGGGAGACCCAGTACTTC	CSASERAWETQYF
TRBJ2-3	TRBV28	.	.	TGTGCCAGTAGACTGACCCATGCAGATACGCAGTATTTT	CASRLTHADTQYF
TRBJ2-3	TRBV9	TRBD2	.	TGTGCCAGCAGCGTCCAAGGACTAGCGGAGGGCACAGATACGCAGTATTTT	CASSVQGLAEGTDTQYF
TRBJ2-3	TRBV13	TRBD2	few	TGTGCCAGCAGCGCCCGGGGGGAGTGGACAGATACGCAGTATTTT	CASSARGEWTDTQYF
TRBJ1-1	TRBV29-1	.	few	TGCAGCTCCAGGGATACGAACACTGAAGCTTTCTTT	CSSRDTNTEAFF
TRBJ1-1	TRBV7-3	.	.	TGCGCCAGCAGCTCCTCCTTGGGAGCCACTGAAGCTTTCTTT	CASSSSLGATEAFF
TRBJ1-1	TRBV29-1	.	few	TGCAGCGTTGATCCGACAGAGCTCATGAACACTGAAGCTTTCTTT	CSVDPTELMNTEAFF
TRBJ2-1	TRBV27	TRBD2	.	TGTGCCAGCAGTTTAACGCAGGGCGGGGGGTACAATGAGCAGTTCTTC	CASSLTQGGGYNEQFF
TRBJ2-6	TRBV29-1	.	.	TGCAGCGTTGATAATTTCCAGTCTGGGGCCAACGTCCTGACTTTC	CSVDNFQSGANVLTF